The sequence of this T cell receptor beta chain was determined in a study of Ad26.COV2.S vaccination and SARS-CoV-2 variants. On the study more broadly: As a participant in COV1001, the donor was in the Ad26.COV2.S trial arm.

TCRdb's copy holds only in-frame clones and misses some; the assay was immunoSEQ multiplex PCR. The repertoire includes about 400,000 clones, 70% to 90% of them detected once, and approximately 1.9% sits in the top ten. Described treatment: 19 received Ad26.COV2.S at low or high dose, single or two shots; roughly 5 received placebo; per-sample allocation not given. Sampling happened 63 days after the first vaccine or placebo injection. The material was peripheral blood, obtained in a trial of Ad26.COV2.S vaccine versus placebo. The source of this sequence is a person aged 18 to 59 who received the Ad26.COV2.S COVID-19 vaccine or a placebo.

The CDR3 loop reads CASSIGAHSPLHF. CDR3 coding DNA: TGTGCCAGTAGTATCGGAGCGCATTCACCCCTCCACTTT. V gene TRBV19 combines with J gene TRBJ1-6; D unresolved. The V end lost 3 bases, the J end lost 8 bases, and 8 bases lay between the germline ends. Germline CDR1 reads LNHDA; CDR2 reads SQIVND (reference sequence). The CDR3 spans 13 residues.